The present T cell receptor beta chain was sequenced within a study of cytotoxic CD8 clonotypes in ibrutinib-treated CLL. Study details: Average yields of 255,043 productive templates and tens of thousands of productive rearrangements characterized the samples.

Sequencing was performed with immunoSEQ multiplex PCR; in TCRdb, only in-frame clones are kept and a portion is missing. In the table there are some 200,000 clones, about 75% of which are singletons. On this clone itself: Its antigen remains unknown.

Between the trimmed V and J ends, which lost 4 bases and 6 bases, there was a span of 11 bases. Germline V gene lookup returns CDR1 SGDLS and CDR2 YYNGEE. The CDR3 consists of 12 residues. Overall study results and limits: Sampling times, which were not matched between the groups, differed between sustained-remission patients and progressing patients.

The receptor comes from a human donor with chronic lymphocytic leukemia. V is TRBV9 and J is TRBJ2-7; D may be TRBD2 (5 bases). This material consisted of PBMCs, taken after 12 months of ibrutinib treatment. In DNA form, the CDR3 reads TGTGCCAGCAGCACTATACGGGGCGAGCAGTACTTC. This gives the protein CASSTIRGEQYF.